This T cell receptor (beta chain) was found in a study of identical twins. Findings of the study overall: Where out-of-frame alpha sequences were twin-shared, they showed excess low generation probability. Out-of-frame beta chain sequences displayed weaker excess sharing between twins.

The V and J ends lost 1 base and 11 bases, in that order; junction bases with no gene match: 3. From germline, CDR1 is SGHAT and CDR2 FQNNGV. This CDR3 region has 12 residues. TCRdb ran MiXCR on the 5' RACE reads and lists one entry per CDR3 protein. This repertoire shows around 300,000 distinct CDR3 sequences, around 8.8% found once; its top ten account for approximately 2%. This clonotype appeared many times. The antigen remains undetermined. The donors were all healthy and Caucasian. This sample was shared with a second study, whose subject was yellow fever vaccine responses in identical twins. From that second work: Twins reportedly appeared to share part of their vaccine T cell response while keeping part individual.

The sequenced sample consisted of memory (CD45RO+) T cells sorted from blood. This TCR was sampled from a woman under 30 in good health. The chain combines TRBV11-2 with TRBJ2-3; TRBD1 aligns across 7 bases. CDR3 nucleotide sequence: TGTGCCAGCAGCTTAGTGACAGGGATGCAGTATTTT. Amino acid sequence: CASSLVTGMQYF.